The sequence of this T cell receptor (beta chain) was determined in a study of monozygotic twins with inflammatory bowel disease (dated by TCRdb to between 2018 and 2021). Background for the entire study: The complete study included approximately 28 monozygotic twin pairs: 19 IBD-discordant Danish pairs and nine German pairs, of which four were IBD-concordant and five were IBD-discordant. Within discordant pairs, disease-associated traits were sought mainly by comparing IBD patients with their genetically identical healthy co-twins. Each individual had, on average, about 151 000 unique TCRalpha sequences and 181 000 unique TCRbeta sequences available for analysis.

With respect to this clonotype: Its antigen has not been determined.

CDR3 length: 13 amino acids, cysteine to phenylalanine. The protein alone is recorded here. Via the germline V gene (reference sequence), CDR1 is DFQATT and CDR2 SNEGSKA. A roughly 2.5 ml peripheral blood sample was drawn into PAXgene tubes per donor and stored at -80°C. Without any T cell sorting, total RNA was extracted from whole blood using the PAXgene blood miRNA kit on an automated QIAcube. Peripheral blood from monozygotic twin pairs, either concordant or discordant for inflammatory bowel disease, underwent deep TCRalpha and TCRbeta repertoire profiling that used unique molecular barcoding. Smoking habits were recorded for all twin pairs, and individuals were classified as current, former or never smokers. Broader findings and caveats from the paper: Fewer clonotypes were shared with other individuals by IBD patients than by healthy twins, most markedly in patients showing signs of disease activity. Repertoire similarity did not differ between concordant and discordant twins, possibly due to limited statistical power. Background noise and inter-individual variability may have been introduced into the repertoires by the differing immunosuppressive treatments among patients. The results gave no support for a single strong signal or clonotype linked to IBD. A decrease in TCRbeta repertoire diversity, as measured by inverse Simpson index, was observed in IBD patients compared with their healthy co-twins. The analysis was unable to tell different T cell subtypes apart.

The receptor library was made with 5' RACE. Each TCR library was prepared from roughly 3,800 ng of total RNA. cDNA was synthesized with SMARTScribe reverse transcriptase in eight separate reactions per sample. Unique molecular identifiers containing a 6-nucleotide sample barcode were introduced through template switching during cDNA synthesis. Amplification of TCRalpha and TCRbeta cDNA involved two nested PCRs of 16 and 9 cycles, and each PCR was followed by bead purification. Before amplification, the cDNA was both treated with uracil DNA-glycosylase and purified with the QIAquick PCR purification kit. The second PCR added Illumina TruSeq-compatible adapters along with sample-specific barcodes. Library quality and concentration were checked on TapeStation and Qubit, and libraries were pooled at around 4.7 ng each. Sequencing of the pooled libraries was done on an Illumina HiSeq2500 single-index Rapid Run using custom sequencing primers and 2 x 100 bp reads. Regarding the original processing steps: PCR and sequencing errors were corrected by UMI-based consensus assembly using MiGEC version 1.2.6. V(D)J alignment, clonotype assembly and CDR3 extraction were performed with MiXCR version 2.1.1. To normalise gene usage, clonotype sharing and MAIT/NKT TCR abundance, the analysis used the top 1000, 10 000 and 20 000 clonotypes per sample. After downsampling to 27 000 UMIs, diversity was calculated as the inverse Simpson index using the vegan R package. Statistical testing used paired Mann-Whitney U tests on the discordant twin pairs and applied Benjamini-Hochberg correction for multiple testing. TCRdb reprocessed the reads and provides one entry for every CDR3 protein sequence; no DNA is given. The authors' filters were not applied to this entry. The sample table includes some 200,000 distinct CDR3 sequences. The ten largest make up approximately 1.6% of the sample.

The V and J genes are TRBV20-1 and TRBJ2-3; TCRdb calls TRBD1, which cannot be checked without DNA. What was sequenced was blood. This receptor was obtained from a human donor with ulcerative colitis or Crohn's disease, or a healthy co-twin of an affected twin (not recorded which). The CDR3 is CSALKGVSDTQYF.